This record looks at one T cell receptor beta chain sequence and its context. The CDR3 runs to 16 residues. Germline V gives CDR1 LGHDT, CDR2 YNNKEL (reference sequence). The V gene lost 0 bases and the J gene lost 3 bases, with 15 bases spanning the gap. Original data processing: The assay estimated nucleated cells by amplifying reference gene primers. Assay: immunoSEQ multiplex PCR; the TCRdb copy retains only in-frame clones and omits some. That table gives V, J and clone size, and the DNA gave D and trimming. Of 200,000 to 250,000 clones detected, around nine tenths appear once; the ten largest clones hold around 2.9%. The entry originates in a study of blood T cell repertoires in COVID-19. Looking at the study overall: Acute-phase and convalescent COVID-19 samples originated in the United States, Italy and Spain.

This clonotype was obtained from a woman between 55 and 75 years old with acute or convalescent COVID-19. The specimen sequenced was peripheral blood. The chain carries TRBV3-1 (or the pseudogene TRBV3-2) and TRBJ2-7, with D tentatively TRBD2 (6 bases). The CDR3, as DNA: TGTGCCAGCAGCCAAGAGGGAGGTCAGGGCTACTACGAGCAGTACTTC. The encoded protein is CASSQEGGQGYYEQYF.